The 23 T cell receptor beta chains in this list originate from one sample, sequenced in a study of shared T cell receptors in the human thymus (dated by TCRdb to about 2021). Library prep was done by the immunoSEQ multiplex PCR assay. Held by TCRdb, this immuneACCESS table contains in-frame sequences only and omits some clones. Under half of the omission traces to an unresolved V gene where checked; the cause of the rest is unknown. In this sample the table shows 640,000 or so clones, around 87% of which occur a single time. The ten largest clones take up roughly 0.0094% of the sample. These records were also assigned to another study, of human thymus T cells.

The sequenced sample consisted of thymocytes. These receptors originate from a boy in the first two years of life with a congenital heart defect. Donor details come from another sample of the same person, matched by shared clones.

The chain joins TRBV6-1 to TRBJ2-1, with a possible D match to TRBD2 (7 bases). The germline gives CDR1 MNHNS, CDR2 SASEGT. With 1 base removed from V and 9 bases from J, the gap between germline ends came to 19 bases. CDR3 length: 16 amino acids. The CDR3 sequence is CASSEEVAGEGGEQFF. In DNA form, the CDR3 reads TGTGCCAGCAGTGAAGAGGTGGCAGGGGAGGGTGGTGAGCAGTTCTTC.

The V call is TRBV4-1, the J call TRBJ1-5; D remains ambiguous. This CDR3 region has 16 residues. Trimming took off 0 bases at V and 1 base at J, with 10 bases between the two ends. Germline-derived CDR1 and CDR2 are MGHRA and YSYEKL. The CDR3: CASSQDKGGSNQPQHF. The CDR3 nucleotides read TGCGCCAGCAGCCAAGATAAGGGCGGGAGCAATCAGCCCCAGCATTTT.

This clone was recorded only once. This chain links TRBV18 with TRBJ2-5; D unresolved. Per germline, CDR1 KGHSH and CDR2 LQKENI. Trimming took off 4 bases at V and 3 bases at J, with 3 bases between the two ends. This CDR3 is 11 amino acids long. The DNA of the CDR3 is TGTGCCAGCTCACGCGAAGAGACCCAGTACTTC. This sequence encodes CASSREETQYF.

The rearrangement uses TRBV25-1 and TRBJ2-4, with TRBD1 matching over 8 bases. The trim removed 3 bases at V and 1 base at J, leaving 2 bases unmatched. Germline loops: CDR1 MGHDK, CDR2 SYGVNS. There are 15 residues in the CDR3. The CDR3 sequence is CASSEWTGAKNIQYF. CDR3 bases: TGTGCCAGCAGTGAGTGGACAGGGGCCAAAAACATTCAGTACTTC.

About this clone itself: Other DNA sequences from this sample encode an identical CDR3 as well. The gene calls are TRBV18 and TRBJ2-7; a weak D match, TRBD1 (6 bases). The CDR3 is made up of 13 amino acids. V lost 3 bases and J 2 bases, leaving 8 bases between the germline ends. Germline CDR1 reads KGHSH; CDR2 reads LQKENI. In nucleotides, the CDR3 is TGTGCCAGCTCACCCGACAGGACCTACGAGCAGTACTTC. Encoded protein: CASSPDRTYEQYF. Filled out from reference TRBV18 and TRBJ2-7, the complete variable domain reads NAGVMQNPRHLVRRRGQEARLRCSPMKGHSHVYWYRQLPEEGLKFMVYLQKENIIDESGMPKERFSAEFPKEGPSILRIQQVVRGDSAAYFCASSPDRTYEQYFGPGTRLTVT.

The chain has TRBV25-1 and TRBJ2-7, with TRBD1 matching over 8 bases. CDR1 and CDR2 from the germline V gene are MGHDK and SYGVNS. J was trimmed by 4 bases and V by 6 bases; bases with no gene match: 8. The CDR3 covers 14 residues. CDR3 nucleotides: TGTGCCAGCAGGACCGGGACAGGTCAGTACGAGCAGTACTTC. Residues: CASRTGTGQYEQYF.

The CDR3 loop reads CSVCLQPYGYTF. As DNA, the CDR3 is TGCAGCGTTTGTCTACAGCCCTATGGCTACACCTTC. The rearrangement links TRBV29-1 to TRBJ1-2; D gene unclear. V lost 5 bases to trimming and J lost 4 bases, with 11 bases between them. The V gene's germline CDR1 is SQVTM and CDR2 ANQGSEA. CDR3 length: 12 residues. The full variable domain, in which reference TRBV29-1 and TRBJ1-2 provide the parts outside the CDR3, is SAVISQKPSRDICQRGTSLTIQCQVDSQVTMMFWYRQQPGQSLTLIATANQGSEATYESGFVIDKFPISRPNLTFSTLTVSNMSPEDSSIYLCSVCLQPYGYTFGSGTRLTVV.

The chain carries TRBV18 and TRBJ2-4; the D gene is possibly TRBD1 (6 bases). The CDR3 sequence is 15 residues long. Germline loops: CDR1 KGHSH, CDR2 LQKENI. Trimming stripped 4 bases from V and 1 base from J, with 11 bases between. The CDR3 sequence is CASSQEGVAKNIQYF. The CDR3 region has the DNA TGTGCCAGCTCACAAGAGGGGGTGGCCAAAAACATTCAGTACTTC. Looking up the rest from reference TRBV18 and TRBJ2-4 gives the full variable domain: NAGVMQNPRHLVRRRGQEARLRCSPMKGHSHVYWYRQLPEEGLKFMVYLQKENIIDESGMPKERFSAEFPKEGPSILRIQQVVRGDSAAYFCASSQEGVAKNIQYFGAGTRLSVL.

This chain joins TRBV25-1 and TRBJ1-1, with TRBD1 identical over 11 bases. Germline values: CDR1 MGHDK, CDR2 SYGVNS. The CDR3 length is 16 residues. V was clipped by 5 bases and J by 2 bases; unmatched bases: 7. CDR3 DNA sequence: TGTGCCAGCAGTCCGGGACAGGGGGTATTTAACACTGAAGCTTTCTTT. Translation: CASSPGQGVFNTEAFF.

The V call is TRBV28, the J call TRBJ2-1; 7 nucleotides line up with TRBD2. Germline lookup yields CDR1 MDHEN and CDR2 SYDVKM. This CDR3 comprises 11 residues. Trimming removed 6 bases from V and 10 bases from J; junction bases left unmatched: 3. The CDR3 DNA is TGTGCCAGCAGATTTAGCGGGGAGCAGTTCTTC. It is translated as CASRFSGEQFF.

The count of this clone is one. This chain connects TRBV7-9 to TRBJ1-2; a possible D gene is TRBD1 (5 bases). CDR1 and CDR2 from the germline V gene are SEHNR and FQNEAQ (reference sequence). The CDR3 loop spans 16 amino acids. Trimming took off 1 base at V and 6 bases at J, with 18 bases between the two ends. The CDR3 sequence is CASSLGEDRTSDGYTF. The DNA for the CDR3 is TGTGCCAGCAGCTTAGGAGAGGATCGGACAAGTGATGGCTACACCTTC.

The V call is TRBV2, the J call TRBJ1-5, with D perhaps TRBD1 (5 bases). Per germline, CDR1 SNHLY and CDR2 FYNNEI. V gave up 1 base and J gave up 5 bases, with 9 bases separating them. This CDR3 region has 14 residues. The CDR3 here is CASSEGGGDQPQHF. The CDR3 DNA follows: TGTGCCAGCAGTGAAGGGGGCGGTGATCAGCCCCAGCATTTT.

The chain links TRBV19 to TRBJ1-5; 7 bases agree with TRBD1. The length of the CDR3 is 16 residues. The ends lost 7 bases at V and 0 bases at J; junction bases unmatched: 9. Germline-derived CDR1 and CDR2 are LNHDA and SQIVND (reference sequence). CDR3 in amino acids: CASKQGPSFSNQPQHF. The CDR3 DNA sequence: TGTGCCAGTAAACAGGGGCCCTCTTTTAGCAATCAGCCCCAGCATTTT.

This clone was detected a few times. The chain carries TRBV5-1 and TRBJ1-3; 8 nucleotides agree with TRBD1. CDR1 and CDR2 from the germline V gene are SGHRS and YFSETQ. V lost 4 bases and J lost 0; bases outside the gene matches: 3. The CDR3 runs to 15 residues. The CDR3 reads CASSGTGFSGNTIYF. CDR3 DNA: TGCGCCAGCAGCGGGACAGGTTTCTCTGGAAACACCATATATTTT.

The rearrangement links TRBV6-7 to TRBJ1-2, with 7 bases aligning to TRBD1. TRBV6-7 is placed among ORFs of uncertain function. V lost 9 bases to trimming and J lost 6 bases; unmatched junction nucleotides: 4. This CDR3 has 11 residues. The CDR3 region is CASKTGHGYTF. CDR3 nucleotides: TGTGCCAGTAAGACAGGGCATGGCTACACCTTC.

V and J are TRBV13 and TRBJ1-5; 9 bases map to TRBD1. The V gene's germline CDR1 is PRHDT and CDR2 FYEKMQ (reference sequence). The CDR3 runs to 15 residues. The junction had 9 bases not matched to a gene; V was cut back by 5 bases and J by 7 bases. The CDR3 here is CASSMGQGEKQPQHF. The CDR3 nucleotides read TGTGCCAGCAGCATGGGACAGGGTGAAAAACAGCCCCAGCATTTT.

This chain joins TRBV19 and TRBJ2-2; 11 nucleotides agree with TRBD2. The V gene's germline CDR1 is LNHDA and CDR2 SQIVND (reference sequence). Trimming cost V 6 bases and J 1 base; bases outside gene matches: 7. The CDR3 has 17 residues. The CDR3 here is CASSTLLAGGNTGELFF. The CDR3 DNA follows: TGTGCCAGTAGCACCCTCCTAGCGGGAGGGAACACCGGGGAGCTGTTTTTT.

Written as DNA, the CDR3 is TGCGCCAGCAGCCAAGATGACGGGAAGACCCTCTCTGGAAACACCATATATTTT. As protein: CASSQDDGKTLSGNTIYF. J is TRBJ1-3 and V is TRBV4-1; D not certain. Trimming removed 0 bases from V and 0 bases from J, with 15 bases in between. CDR1 is MGHRA, CDR2 YSYEKL, per germline. The CDR3 is 18 amino acids.

This clone was detected only a few times. The genes are TRBV5-1 and TRBJ1-3; 9 nucleotides line up with TRBD1. Trimming cost V 0 bases and J 0 bases; bases outside gene matches: 1. CDR1 is SGHRS, CDR2 YFSETQ, per germline. This CDR3 comprises 16 residues. This CDR3 is CASSLEQGASGNTIYF. The CDR3 DNA reads TGCGCCAGCAGCTTGGAACAGGGGGCCTCTGGAAACACCATATATTTT.

The chain couples TRBV5-4 to TRBJ2-1; D is possibly TRBD1 (6 bases). CDR1 is SGHNT, CDR2 YYREEE, per germline (reference sequence). The CDR3 length is 15 residues. Trimming stripped 5 bases from V and 5 bases from J, with 17 bases between. CDR3 sequence: CASRRTGHRHNEQFF. The CDR3 bases are TGTGCCAGCAGGAGAACAGGGCATAGACACAATGAGCAGTTCTTC.

The CDR3 DNA follows: TGTGCCAGCAGCGTAGAGTACGGGGGGGGTCCGGCAGATACGCAGTATTTT. This encodes CASSVEYGGGPADTQYF. The chain employs TRBV9 and TRBJ2-3, with 8 bases that match TRBD2. Germline-derived CDR1 and CDR2 are SGDLS and YYNGEE. The junction had 10 bases not matched to a gene; V was cut back by 0 bases and J by 4 bases. The CDR3 length is 17 residues.

This sequence joins TRBV30 and TRBJ2-7, with 7 bases fitting TRBD2. Germline loops: CDR1 GTSNPN, CDR2 SVGIG (reference sequence). The CDR3 sequence is 14 residues long. J gave up 1 base and V 5 bases, and 8 bases lay outside the gene matches. The CDR3 DNA follows: TGTGCCTGGGGGAGGGCAGGGTGGTCCTACGAGCAGTACTTC. This codes for CAWGRAGWSYEQYF.

The J gene is TRBJ1-3, the V gene TRBV11-2; 8 nucleotides agree with TRBD1. This CDR3 comprises 15 residues. CDR1 is SGHAT and CDR2 is FQNNGV in the germline V gene. V trimming: 0 bases; J trimming: 6 bases; junction bases outside the gene matches: 4. The CDR3 loop is CASSLERQGANTIYF. The DNA for the CDR3 is TGTGCCAGCAGCTTAGAGAGGCAGGGGGCAAACACCATATATTTT.